This is a list of T cell receptor beta chains from one sample in a study of control samples from healthy donors and cancer patients. Clones were sequenced by immunoSEQ multiplex PCR, and TCRdb holds only the in-frame ones, with some missing. The table includes tens of thousands of clones, about nine tenths detected once. Sequenced sample: PBMCs. Receptors originate from a man aged 55 to 70 with colorectal cancer. CDR3s leave out the opening cysteine and the closing phenylalanine or tryptophan. Expanded clones get a size class; other rows say once, few or many, or leave the size out.

j_call v_call cdr3_length clone_size cdr3_aa
TRBJ1-4 TRBV27 13 once ASSLETGAGEKLF
TRBJ2-7 TRBV27 12 NA ASSFRGRFSEQY
TRBJ2-5 TRBV4-1 12 NA ASSQGRNRETQY
TRBJ2-3 TRBV15 14 NA ATSSDIPGSGDTQY
TRBJ2-5 TRBV7-2 12 NA ASRTSGGGETQY
TRBJ2-1 TRBV11-3 10 once ASSLLTNEQF
TRBJ2-5 TRBV18 13 NA ASSQNRDSQETQY
TRBJ1-5 TRBV19 11 NA ASSNGPNQPQH
TRBJ1-1 TRBV18 12 once ASSPIIGNTEAF
TRBJ1-2 TRBV19 10 few ASSSINYGYT
TRBJ1-1 TRBV6-5 12 NA ASQWDIPNTEAF
TRBJ2-7 TRBV19 14 NA ASSSPGGDRTYEQY
TRBJ2-7 TRBV10-3 11 NA AISGDSDYEQY
TRBJ2-3 TRBV19 18 NA ASSISPPIGLAGGRDTQY
TRBJ2-1 TRBV28 14 NA ASNLVGGQRDNEQF